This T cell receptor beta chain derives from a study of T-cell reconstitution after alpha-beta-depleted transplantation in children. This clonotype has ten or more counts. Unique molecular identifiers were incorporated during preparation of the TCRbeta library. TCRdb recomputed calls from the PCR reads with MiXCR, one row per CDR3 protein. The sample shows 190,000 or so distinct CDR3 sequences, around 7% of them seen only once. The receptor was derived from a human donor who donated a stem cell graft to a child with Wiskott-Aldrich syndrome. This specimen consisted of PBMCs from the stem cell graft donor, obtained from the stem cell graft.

Here the CDR3 DNA reads TGCGCCAGCAGCCTGACAGGGAGCGATGAGCAGTTCTTC. This gives the protein CASSLTGSDEQFF. The chain has TRBV5-1 and TRBJ2-1, with 7 bases that match TRBD1. There are 13 residues in the CDR3. Germline trimming cut 4 bases from V and 8 bases from J; bases unmatched to any gene: 6. Germline CDR1 is SGHRS and CDR2 is YFSETQ.